This TCR beta chain was recorded in a study of metastatic and nonmetastatic thyroid tumors. Study-wide background: Repertoire data that came from the blood and tumor or nodule tissue of malignant and benign thyroid patients were compared.

Prior to thyroid surgery, none of the patients had received any treatment. Germline CDR1 reads LGHDT; CDR2 reads YNNKEL (reference sequence). The CDR3 loop spans 12 amino acids. Trimming cost V 3 bases and J 3 bases, with 6 bases left between them. Findings of the study overall: In both blood and tumor samples, TCR beta diversity was reported significantly higher for malignant than benign nodules.

Points on this clone: Its target is unknown.

MiXCR re-clonotyped the PCR reads for TCRdb. Of 5,500 to 9,000 clones listed, about 20% are singletons. The sample comprised adjacent normal tissue. The chain combines TRBV3-1 with TRBJ2-7; D not resolved. The sequence was obtained from a female donor with papillary thyroid cancer or a benign thyroid nodule (not recorded which). Some clones in this sample may be carry-over from other donors' samples. The CDR3 DNA reads TGTGCCAGCAGCCAGACCCGCTACGAGCAGTACTTC. Amino acids: CASSQTRYEQYF.